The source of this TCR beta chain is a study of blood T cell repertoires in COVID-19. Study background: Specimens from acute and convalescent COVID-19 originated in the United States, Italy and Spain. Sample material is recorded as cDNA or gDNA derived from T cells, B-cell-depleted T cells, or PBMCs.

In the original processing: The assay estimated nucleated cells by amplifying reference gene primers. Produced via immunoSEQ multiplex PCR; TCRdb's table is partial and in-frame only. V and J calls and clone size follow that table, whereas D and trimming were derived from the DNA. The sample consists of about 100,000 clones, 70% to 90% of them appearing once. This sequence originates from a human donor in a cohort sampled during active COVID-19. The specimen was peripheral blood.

DNA of the CDR3: TGTGCCAGCAGCGCGACGGGACTAGCCACCCAAGAGACCCAGTACTTC. Its protein is CASSATGLATQETQYF. V gene TRBV5-4 combines with J gene TRBJ2-5; TRBD2 aligns across 9 bases. Per germline, CDR1 SGHNT and CDR2 YYREEE (reference sequence). This CDR3 has 16 amino acids. Trimming at V came to 4 bases and at J to 1 base, leaving 8 bases not matched to a gene.